These 17 T cell receptor beta chains were all obtained from the same sample, sequenced in a study of blood T cell repertoires in COVID-19. Profiling relied on immunoSEQ multiplex PCR, and the TCRdb table lists in-frame clones only, not all of them. The sample lists about 160,000 clones, approximately 80% seen once, with about 15% in the top ten. Sequencing was carried out using peripheral blood. These receptors all stem from a woman aged 80 or older with acute or convalescent COVID-19.

This clone was recorded a few times. The gene calls are TRBV19 and TRBJ1-1; 9 bases agree with TRBD1. Trimming at V came to 6 bases and at J to 4 bases, leaving 9 bases not matched to a gene. This CDR3 has 15 residues. Germline assignment: CDR1 LNHDA and CDR2 SQIVND (reference sequence). CDR3 nucleotide sequence: TGTGCCAGTAGATTAACAGGGGGCAGGTCCACTGAAGCTTTCTTT. Protein: CASRLTGGRSTEAFF.

The rearrangement joins TRBV6-5 to TRBJ1-2; 9 nucleotides agree with TRBD1. CDR3 length: 15 residues. The trim removed 2 bases at V and 6 bases at J, leaving 7 bases unmatched. Germline V gene lookup returns CDR1 MNHEY and CDR2 SVGAGI. The CDR3 nucleotides read TGTGCCAGCAGTTACGCGGGACAGGGAAGGAATGGCTACACCTTC. Encoded protein: CASSYAGQGRNGYTF.

V is TRBV18 and J is TRBJ1-4; D perhaps matches TRBD1 (5 bases). From germline, CDR1 is KGHSH and CDR2 LQKENI. This CDR3 is 14 amino acids long. With 6 bases removed from V and 5 bases from J, the gap between germline ends came to 13 bases. The CDR3 DNA is TGTGCCAGCTCGTTCCCGGGACTCAATGAAAAACTGTTTTTT. Translated: CASSFPGLNEKLFF.

The chain links TRBV28 to TRBJ1-4; the match to TRBD1 covers 9 bases. In germline, CDR1 is MDHEN, CDR2 SYDVKM. Trimming at V came to 6 bases and at J to 5 bases, leaving 1 base not matched to a gene. The CDR3 sequence is 13 residues long. CDR3 DNA: TGTGCCAGCAGGACAGGGGGAAATGAAAAACTGTTTTTT. As protein: CASRTGGNEKLFF. The variable domain in full, completed from reference TRBV28 and TRBJ1-4, reads DVKVTQSSRYLVKRTGEKVFLECVQDMDHENMFWYRQDPGLGLRLIYFSYDVKMKEKGDIPEGYSVSREKKERFSLILESASTNQTSMYLCASRTGGNEKLFFGSGTQLSVL.

V is TRBV19 and J is TRBJ2-2, with 7 bases matching TRBD1. The CDR3 has 15 residues. Per the germline V gene, CDR1 is LNHDA and CDR2 is SQIVND (reference sequence). J was trimmed by 1 base and V by 3 bases; bases with no gene match: 2. The CDR3 region is CASSIGTVNTGELFF. The CDR3 bases are TGTGCCAGTAGTATTGGGACAGTGAACACCGGGGAGCTGTTTTTT.

The sample holds a few counts of this clone. The gene calls are TRBV19 and TRBJ1-5, with 7 positions matching TRBD1. The germline gives CDR1 LNHDA, CDR2 SQIVND (reference sequence). With 4 bases clipped from V and 7 bases from J, the junction kept 7 bases outside the gene matches. The CDR3 contains 14 residues. The CDR3 sequence: CASSTRQGGQPQHF. The CDR3, as DNA: TGTGCCAGTAGTACCCGACAGGGCGGGCAGCCCCAGCATTTT.

The chain is built from TRBV27 and TRBJ2-7, with TRBD2 identical over 14 bases. Per the germline V gene, CDR1 is MNHEY and CDR2 is SMNVEV (reference sequence). The V segment lost 6 bases and the J segment 7 bases; nucleotides outside the gene matches: 8. The CDR3 has 15 amino acids. The CDR3 sequence is CASSTRLAGGWEQYF. In DNA form, the CDR3 reads TGTGCCAGCAGCACCCGACTAGCGGGAGGGTGGGAGCAGTACTTC.

This chain joins TRBV5-1 and TRBJ1-2; D unresolved. Trimming cost V 2 bases and J 7 bases, with 12 bases left between them. The germline CDR1 and CDR2 sequences are SGHRS and YFSETQ. This CDR3 has 13 amino acids. CDR3 protein: CASSFPERRGYTF. CDR3 nucleotides: TGCGCCAGCAGCTTCCCCGAGCGGCGTGGCTACACCTTC.

The chain is built from TRBV28 and TRBJ1-1, with 8 positions matching TRBD1. This CDR3 has 14 amino acids. In germline, CDR1 is MDHEN, CDR2 SYDVKM. V lost 6 bases, J lost 4 bases, and 7 bases stayed unmatched. The CDR3 sequence is CASREDRASTEAFF. CDR3 nucleotides: TGTGCCAGCAGAGAGGACAGGGCTTCCACTGAAGCTTTCTTT. Full variable domain (remainder filled in from reference TRBV28 and TRBJ1-1): DVKVTQSSRYLVKRTGEKVFLECVQDMDHENMFWYRQDPGLGLRLIYFSYDVKMKEKGDIPEGYSVSREKKERFSLILESASTNQTSMYLCASREDRASTEAFFGQGTRLTVV.

This chain connects TRBV2 to TRBJ2-1; D call uncertain. Per germline, CDR1 SNHLY and CDR2 FYNNEI. V dropped 3 bases and J dropped 0 bases, with 6 bases sitting between them. The CDR3 covers 14 residues. The CDR3 nucleotides read TGTGCCAGCAGTGATTCCGGCTCCTACAATGAGCAGTTCTTC. Its translation is CASSDSGSYNEQFF. The whole variable domain, filled in from reference TRBV2 and TRBJ2-1, reads EPEVTQTPSHQVTQMGQEVILRCVPISNHLYFYWYRQILGQKVEFLVSFYNNEISEKSEIFDDQFSVERPDGSNFTLKIRSTKLEDSAMYFCASSDSGSYNEQFFGPGTRLTVL.

This sequence joins TRBV2 and TRBJ2-7; 11 nucleotides match TRBD2. Germline values: CDR1 SNHLY, CDR2 FYNNEI. This CDR3 comprises 15 residues. V lost 3 bases, J lost 4 bases, and 5 bases stayed unmatched. CDR3 DNA sequence: TGTGCCAGCAGTGAGGGACTAGCGGTTTTTTACGAGCAGTACTTC. Residues: CASSEGLAVFYEQYF. The full variable domain, completed using reference TRBV2 and TRBJ2-7, is EPEVTQTPSHQVTQMGQEVILRCVPISNHLYFYWYRQILGQKVEFLVSFYNNEISEKSEIFDDQFSVERPDGSNFTLKIRSTKLEDSAMYFCASSEGLAVFYEQYFGPGTRLTVT.

This chain uses TRBV6-5 with TRBJ2-3; 10 bases line up with TRBD1. Germline lookup yields CDR1 MNHEY and CDR2 SVGAGI. V dropped 6 bases and J dropped 1; count of bases not matched to a gene: 4. The CDR3 extends over 15 amino acids. The CDR3 sequence: CASSRTGGRTDTQYF. CDR3 DNA sequence: TGTGCCAGCAGCCGGACAGGGGGGCGCACAGATACGCAGTATTTT.

V and J are TRBV6-2 or TRBV6-3 and TRBJ2-6; 10 nucleotides align to TRBD1. Germline V gene lookup returns CDR1 MNHEY and CDR2 SVGEGT. J was trimmed by 2 bases and V by 0 bases; bases with no gene match: 7. This CDR3 is built from 19 residues. The CDR3 DNA is TGTGCCAGCAGTTACTCACGAGACAGGGGGCGCACTGGGGCCAACGTCCTGACTTTC. This gives the protein CASSYSRDRGRTGANVLTF.

This clone was seen more than once but under ten times. V is TRBV6-1 and J is TRBJ1-4; 9 nucleotides align to TRBD1. Germline trimming cut 2 bases from V and 3 bases from J; bases unmatched to any gene: 4. Germline loops: CDR1 MNHNS, CDR2 SASEGT. CDR3 size: 16 residues. CDR3 nucleotides: TGTGCCAGCAGTGAAAACAGGGGGCTAGCTAATGAAAAACTGTTTTTT. This gives the protein CASSENRGLANEKLFF.

The chain couples TRBV28 to TRBJ1-5; TRBD1 aligns across 7 bases. Germline CDR1 and CDR2: MDHEN and SYDVKM. J was trimmed by 3 bases and V by 1 base; bases with no gene match: 12. The CDR3 runs 18 residues. The CDR3 here is CASSLSTGIGSYNQPQHF. CDR3 coding DNA: TGTGCCAGCAGTTTATCGACAGGGATTGGTAGTTACAATCAGCCCCAGCATTTT.

The J gene is TRBJ2-7, the V gene TRBV18; tentatively, D is TRBD1 (6 bases). Looked up from germline, CDR1 is KGHSH and CDR2 is LQKENI. The CDR3 has 14 amino acids. V was trimmed by 3 bases and J by 5 bases, leaving 14 bases between them. The DNA for the CDR3 is TGTGCCAGCTCACCGAATTTACAGGGAGACGAGCAGTACTTC. This translates into CASSPNLQGDEQYF. The full variable domain, completed using reference TRBV18 and TRBJ2-7, is NAGVMQNPRHLVRRRGQEARLRCSPMKGHSHVYWYRQLPEEGLKFMVYLQKENIIDESGMPKERFSAEFPKEGPSILRIQQVVRGDSAAYFCASSPNLQGDEQYFGPGTRLTVT.

The count of this clone is one. This chain uses TRBV5-1 with TRBJ1-1, with 8 bases matching TRBD1. CDR1 is SGHRS, CDR2 YFSETQ, per germline. The V gene end was trimmed by 5 bases and the J gene end by 5 bases; junction bases not matched to a gene: 14. The CDR3 length is 16 residues. CDR3 bases: TGCGCCAGCAGATCGGGACAGGAGGTCGGGAATACTGAAGCTTTCTTT. It yields the protein CASRSGQEVGNTEAFF.